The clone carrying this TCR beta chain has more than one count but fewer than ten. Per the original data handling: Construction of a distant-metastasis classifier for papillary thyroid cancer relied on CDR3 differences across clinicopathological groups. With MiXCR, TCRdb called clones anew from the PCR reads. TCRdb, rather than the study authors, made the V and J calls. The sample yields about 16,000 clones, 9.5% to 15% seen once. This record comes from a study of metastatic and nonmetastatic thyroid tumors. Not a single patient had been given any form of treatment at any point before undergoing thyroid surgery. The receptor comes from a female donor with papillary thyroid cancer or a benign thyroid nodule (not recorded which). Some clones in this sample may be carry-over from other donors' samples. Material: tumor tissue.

In DNA, the CDR3 is TGTGCCAGCAGTCGAGGGGGGCAATGGTACACCATATATTTT. Its translation is CASSRGGQWYTIYF. V is TRBV12-3 or TRBV12-4 and J is TRBJ1-3, with D perhaps TRBD1 (6 bases). This CDR3 is 14 amino acids long. The V end was cut by 5 bases, the J end by 8 bases, with 16 bases between.